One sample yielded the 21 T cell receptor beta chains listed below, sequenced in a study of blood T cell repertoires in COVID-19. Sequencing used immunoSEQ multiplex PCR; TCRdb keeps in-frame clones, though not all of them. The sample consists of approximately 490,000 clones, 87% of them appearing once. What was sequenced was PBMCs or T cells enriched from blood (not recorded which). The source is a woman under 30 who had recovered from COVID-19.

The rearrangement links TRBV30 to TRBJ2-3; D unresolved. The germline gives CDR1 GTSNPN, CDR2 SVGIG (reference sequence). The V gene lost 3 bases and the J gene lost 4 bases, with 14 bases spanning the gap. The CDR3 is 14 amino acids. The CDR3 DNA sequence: TGTGCCTGGAGGAAACTTTCCCGGGCAGATACGCAGTATTTT. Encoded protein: CAWRKLSRADTQYF.

CDR3 protein: CASSSGGGSYNEQFF. For the CDR3, the DNA is TGTGCCAGCAGCTCCGGGGGGGGGTCCTACAATGAGCAGTTCTTC. The V call is TRBV9, the J call TRBJ2-1; 8 bases match TRBD2. V lost 4 bases and J lost 1; bases outside the gene matches: 4. The CDR3 contains 15 residues. Germline CDR1 SGDLS, CDR2 YYNGEE.

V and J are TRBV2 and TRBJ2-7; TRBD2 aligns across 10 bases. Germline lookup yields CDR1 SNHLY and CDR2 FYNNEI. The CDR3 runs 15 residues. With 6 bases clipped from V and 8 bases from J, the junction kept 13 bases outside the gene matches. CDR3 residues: CASSFTSGIPPKQYF. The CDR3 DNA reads TGTGCCAGCAGCTTTACTAGCGGGATACCACCTAAGCAGTACTTC.

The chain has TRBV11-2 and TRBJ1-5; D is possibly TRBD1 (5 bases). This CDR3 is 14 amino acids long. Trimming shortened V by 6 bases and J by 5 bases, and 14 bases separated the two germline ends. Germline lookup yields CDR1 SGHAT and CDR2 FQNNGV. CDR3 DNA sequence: TGTGCCAGCAGTCTAAGCGGGGGAGATCAGCCCCAGCATTTT. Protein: CASSLSGGDQPQHF.

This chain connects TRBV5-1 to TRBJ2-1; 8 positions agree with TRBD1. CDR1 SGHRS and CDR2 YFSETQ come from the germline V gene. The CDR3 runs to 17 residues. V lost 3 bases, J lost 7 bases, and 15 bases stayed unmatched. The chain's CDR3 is CASSSQGAFRGMNEQFF. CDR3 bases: TGCGCCAGCAGCTCCCAGGGGGCCTTCCGTGGGATGAATGAGCAGTTCTTC.

The CDR3 reads CASSPREGFYEQYF. As DNA, the CDR3 is TGTGCCAGCAGCCCCCGGGAGGGTTTCTACGAGCAGTACTTC. The rearrangement joins TRBV7-9 to TRBJ2-7; the match to TRBD2 covers 8 bases. V gave up 5 bases and J gave up 3 bases; unmatched junction bases: 6. The germline V gene encodes CDR1 SEHNR and CDR2 FQNEAQ (reference sequence). CDR3 length: 14 amino acids. Based on the CDR3 plus reference TRBV7-9 and TRBJ2-7, the full variable domain is DTGVSQNPRHKITKRGQNVTFRCDPISEHNRLYWYRQTLGQGPEFLTYFQNEAQLEKSRLLSDRFSAERPKGSFSTLEIQRTEQGDSAMYLCASSPREGFYEQYFGPGTRLTVT.

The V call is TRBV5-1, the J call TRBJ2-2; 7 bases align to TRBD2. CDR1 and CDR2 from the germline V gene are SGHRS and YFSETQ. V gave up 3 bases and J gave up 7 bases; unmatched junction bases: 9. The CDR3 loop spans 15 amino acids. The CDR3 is CASSYPGLYGGELFF. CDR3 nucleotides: TGCGCCAGCAGCTACCCGGGACTATATGGCGGGGAGCTGTTTTTT.

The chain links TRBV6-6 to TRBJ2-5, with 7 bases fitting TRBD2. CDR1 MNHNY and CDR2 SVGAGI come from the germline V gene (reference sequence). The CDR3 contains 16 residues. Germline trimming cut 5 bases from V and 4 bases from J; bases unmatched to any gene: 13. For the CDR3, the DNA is TGTGCCAGCAGTGCCGCGACTAGCCGGGAGTCAGAGACCCAGTACTTC. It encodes CASSAATSRESETQYF.

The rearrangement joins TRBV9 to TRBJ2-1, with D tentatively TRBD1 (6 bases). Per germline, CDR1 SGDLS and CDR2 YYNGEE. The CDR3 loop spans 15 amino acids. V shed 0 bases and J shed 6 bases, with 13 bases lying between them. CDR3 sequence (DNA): TGTGCCAGCAGCGTAGGGGCAGGGGCACGCAATGAGCAGTTCTTC. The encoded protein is CASSVGAGARNEQFF.

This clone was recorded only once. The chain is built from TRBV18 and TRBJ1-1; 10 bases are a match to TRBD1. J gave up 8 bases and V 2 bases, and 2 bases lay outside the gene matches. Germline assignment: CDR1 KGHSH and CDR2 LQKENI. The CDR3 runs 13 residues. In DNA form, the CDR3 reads TGTGCCAGCTCACCAGACAGGGGGCAAGAAGCTTTCTTT. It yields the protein CASSPDRGQEAFF.

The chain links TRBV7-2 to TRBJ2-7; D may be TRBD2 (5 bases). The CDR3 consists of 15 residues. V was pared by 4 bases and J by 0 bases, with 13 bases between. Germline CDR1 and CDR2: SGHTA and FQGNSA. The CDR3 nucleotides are TGTGCCAGCAGCTCCAGGACTCTAAGCTCCTACGAGCAGTACTTC. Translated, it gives CASSSRTLSSYEQYF.

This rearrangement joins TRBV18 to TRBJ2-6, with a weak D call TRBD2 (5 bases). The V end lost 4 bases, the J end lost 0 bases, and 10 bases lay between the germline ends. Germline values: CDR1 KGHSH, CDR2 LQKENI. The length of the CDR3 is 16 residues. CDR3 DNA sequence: TGTGCCAGCTCACTCGCCCGGGGCTCTGGGGCCAACGTCCTGACTTTC. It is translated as CASSLARGSGANVLTF.

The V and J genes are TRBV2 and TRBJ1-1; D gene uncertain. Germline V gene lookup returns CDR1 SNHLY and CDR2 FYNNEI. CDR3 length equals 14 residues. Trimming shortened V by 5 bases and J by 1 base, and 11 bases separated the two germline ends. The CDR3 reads CASSPTGRNTEAFF. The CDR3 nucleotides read TGTGCCAGCAGTCCTACGGGGAGGAACACTGAAGCTTTCTTT.

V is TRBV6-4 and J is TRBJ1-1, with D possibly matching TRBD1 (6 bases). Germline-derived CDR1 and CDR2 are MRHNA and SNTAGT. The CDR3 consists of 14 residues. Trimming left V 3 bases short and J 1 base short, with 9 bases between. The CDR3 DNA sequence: TGTGCCAGCAGTGAACAGGGAGCGAACACTGAAGCTTTCTTT. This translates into CASSEQGANTEAFF.

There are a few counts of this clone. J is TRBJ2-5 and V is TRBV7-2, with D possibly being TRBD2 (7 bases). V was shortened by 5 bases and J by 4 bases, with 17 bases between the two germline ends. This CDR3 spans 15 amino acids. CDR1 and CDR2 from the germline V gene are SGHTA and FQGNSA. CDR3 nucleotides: TGTGCCAGCAGCCATCCGGGGGGCGTGTCAGAGACCCAGTACTTC. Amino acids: CASSHPGGVSETQYF.

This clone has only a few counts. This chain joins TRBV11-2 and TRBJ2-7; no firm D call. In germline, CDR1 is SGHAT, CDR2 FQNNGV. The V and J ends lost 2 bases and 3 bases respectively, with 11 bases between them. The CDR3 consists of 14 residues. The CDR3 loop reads CASSLSGLLYEQYF. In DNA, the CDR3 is TGTGCCAGCAGCTTATCGGGTCTTCTCTACGAGCAGTACTTC.

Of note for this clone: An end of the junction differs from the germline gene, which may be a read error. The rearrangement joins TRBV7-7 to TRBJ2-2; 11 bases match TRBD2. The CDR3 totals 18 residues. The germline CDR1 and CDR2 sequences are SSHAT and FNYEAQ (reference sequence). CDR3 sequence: CASSPVAGGPGNTGELFF. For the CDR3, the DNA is TGTGCTAGCAGCCCGGTAGCGGGGGGGCCCGGTAACACCGGGGAGCTGTTTTTT. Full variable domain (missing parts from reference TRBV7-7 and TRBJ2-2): GAGVSQSPRYKVTKRGQDVTLRCDPISSHATLYWYQQALGQGPEFLTYFNYEAQPDKSGLPSDRFSAERPEGSISTLTIQRTEQRDSAMYRCASSPVAGGPGNTGELFFGEGSRLTVL.

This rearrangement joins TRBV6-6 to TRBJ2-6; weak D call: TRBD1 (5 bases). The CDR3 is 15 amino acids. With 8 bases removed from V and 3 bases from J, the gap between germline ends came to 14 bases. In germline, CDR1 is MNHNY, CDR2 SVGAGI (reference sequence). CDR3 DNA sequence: TGTGCCAGCCGAAAAGGGGTCGGTGGGGCCAACGTCCTGACTTTC. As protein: CASRKGVGGANVLTF.

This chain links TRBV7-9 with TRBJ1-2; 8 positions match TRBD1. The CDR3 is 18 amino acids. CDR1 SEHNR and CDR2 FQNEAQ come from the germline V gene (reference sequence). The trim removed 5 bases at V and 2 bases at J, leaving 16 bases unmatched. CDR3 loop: CASSPEPGAGQENYGYTF. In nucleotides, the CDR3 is TGTGCCAGCAGCCCGGAGCCGGGCGCGGGACAGGAGAACTATGGCTACACCTTC.

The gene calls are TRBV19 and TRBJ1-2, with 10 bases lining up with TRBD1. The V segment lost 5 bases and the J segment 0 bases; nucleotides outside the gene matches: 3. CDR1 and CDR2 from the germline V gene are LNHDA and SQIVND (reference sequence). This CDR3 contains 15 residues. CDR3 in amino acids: CASSAGTGANYGYTF. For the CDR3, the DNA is TGTGCCAGTAGTGCCGGGACAGGGGCTAACTATGGCTACACCTTC.

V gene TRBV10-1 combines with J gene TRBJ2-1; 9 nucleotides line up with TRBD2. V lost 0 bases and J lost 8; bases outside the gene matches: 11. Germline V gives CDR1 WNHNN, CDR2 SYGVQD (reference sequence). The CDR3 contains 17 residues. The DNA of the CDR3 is TGCGCCAGCAGTGAGTCGGTCTGGCGGGGGGGCCGCCATGAGCAGTTCTTC. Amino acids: CASSESVWRGGRHEQFF.